This T cell receptor (beta chain) is from a study of blood T cell repertoires in COVID-19. Measured with immunoSEQ multiplex PCR; TCRdb has only the in-frame clones, and not every one. The table lists 200,000 or so clones, about 85% of them singletons, with 5.1% in the top ten. This TCR came from a woman aged 60 to 75 who had recovered from COVID-19. The specimen sequenced was peripheral blood.

CDR3 DNA: TGTGCCAGCAGCCAACGGACTAGCGGGAGTTCAGATGAGCAGTTCTTC. Amino acid sequence: CASSQRTSGSSDEQFF. The chain carries TRBV4-2 and TRBJ2-1; 13 nucleotides align to TRBD2. Losses at the gene ends were 2 bases for V and 8 bases for J; bases not matched to a gene: 6. This CDR3 has 16 amino acids. Germline V gene sequence: CDR1 LGHNA, CDR2 YNFKEQ.